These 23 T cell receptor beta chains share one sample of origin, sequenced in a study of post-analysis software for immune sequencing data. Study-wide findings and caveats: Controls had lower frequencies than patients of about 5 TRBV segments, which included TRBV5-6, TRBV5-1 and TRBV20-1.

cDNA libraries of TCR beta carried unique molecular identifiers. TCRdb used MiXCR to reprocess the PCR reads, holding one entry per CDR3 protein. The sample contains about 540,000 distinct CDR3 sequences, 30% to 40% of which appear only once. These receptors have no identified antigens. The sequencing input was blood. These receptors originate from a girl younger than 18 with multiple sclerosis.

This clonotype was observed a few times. CDR3 loop: CAISESRGTQYF. The CDR3 region has the DNA TGTGCCATCAGTGAGTCCAGAGGCACGCAGTATTTT. The rearrangement uses TRBV10-3 and TRBJ2-3; D is undetermined. Between the trimmed V and J ends, which lost 0 bases and 9 bases, there was a span of 7 bases. The CDR3 has 12 residues. The germline CDR1 and CDR2 sequences are ENHRY and SYGVKD.

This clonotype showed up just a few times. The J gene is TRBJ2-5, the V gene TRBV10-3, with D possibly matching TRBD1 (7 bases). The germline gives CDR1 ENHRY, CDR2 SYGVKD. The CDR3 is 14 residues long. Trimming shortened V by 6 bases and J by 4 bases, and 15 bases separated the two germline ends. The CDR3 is CAISPGGGRETQYF. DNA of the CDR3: TGTGCCATCAGCCCAGGGGGAGGTCGAGAGACCCAGTACTTC.

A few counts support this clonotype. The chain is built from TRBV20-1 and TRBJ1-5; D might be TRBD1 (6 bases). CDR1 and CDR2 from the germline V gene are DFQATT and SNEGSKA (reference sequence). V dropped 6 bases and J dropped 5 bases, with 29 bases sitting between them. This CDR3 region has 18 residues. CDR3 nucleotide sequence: TGCAGTGCCAACAAACCACGGGCAGGGGAATTATCGGATCAGCCCCAGCATTTT. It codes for CSANKPRAGELSDQPQHF.

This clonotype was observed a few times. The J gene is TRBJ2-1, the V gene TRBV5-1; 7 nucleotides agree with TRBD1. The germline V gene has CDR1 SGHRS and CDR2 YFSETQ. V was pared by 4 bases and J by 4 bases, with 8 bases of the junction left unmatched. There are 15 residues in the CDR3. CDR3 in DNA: TGCGCCAGCAGCCCCAGGGACAGTCCGTACAATGAGCAGTTCTTC. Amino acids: CASSPRDSPYNEQFF.

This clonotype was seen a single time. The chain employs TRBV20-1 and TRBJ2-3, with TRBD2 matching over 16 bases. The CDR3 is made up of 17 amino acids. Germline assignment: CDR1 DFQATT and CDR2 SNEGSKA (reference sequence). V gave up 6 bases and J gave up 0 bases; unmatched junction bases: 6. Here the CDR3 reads CSAWGLAGGPSTDTQYF. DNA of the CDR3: TGCAGTGCGTGGGGACTAGCGGGGGGGCCTAGCACAGATACGCAGTATTTT.

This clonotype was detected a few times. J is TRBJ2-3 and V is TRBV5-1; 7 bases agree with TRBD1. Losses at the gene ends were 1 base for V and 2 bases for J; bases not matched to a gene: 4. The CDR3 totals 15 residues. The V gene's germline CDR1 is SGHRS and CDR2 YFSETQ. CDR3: CASSLPGQYTDTQYF. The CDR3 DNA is TGCGCCAGCAGCTTGCCGGGACAGTACACAGATACGCAGTATTTT.

The CDR3 DNA sequence: TGCAGTGCGAGGGTAACGTGGGAGACCCAGTACTTC. Translating it yields CSARVTWETQYF. The chain employs TRBV20-1 and TRBJ2-7; D is possibly TRBD2 (5 bases). The J call may be wrong; the DNA end is better matched by TRBJ2-5. CDR3 length: 12 amino acids. CDR1 and CDR2 from the germline V gene are DFQATT and SNEGSKA (reference sequence).

The CDR3, as DNA: TGTGCCAGCAGCCAAGGACAGGGATGGGACAATCAGCCCCAGCATTTT. It translates to CASSQGQGWDNQPQHF. The rearrangement uses TRBV5-5 and TRBJ1-5; the match to TRBD1 covers 8 bases. Per the germline V gene, CDR1 is SGHKS and CDR2 is YYEKEE (reference sequence). Unmatched junction bases numbered 9, after V lost 4 bases and J lost 3 bases. CDR3 size: 16 residues.

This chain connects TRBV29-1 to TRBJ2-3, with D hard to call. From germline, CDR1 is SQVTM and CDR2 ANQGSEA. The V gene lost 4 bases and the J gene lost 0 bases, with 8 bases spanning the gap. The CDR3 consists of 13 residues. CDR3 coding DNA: TGCAGCGTTGCTTCGCGGAGCACAGATACGCAGTATTTT. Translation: CSVASRSTDTQYF.

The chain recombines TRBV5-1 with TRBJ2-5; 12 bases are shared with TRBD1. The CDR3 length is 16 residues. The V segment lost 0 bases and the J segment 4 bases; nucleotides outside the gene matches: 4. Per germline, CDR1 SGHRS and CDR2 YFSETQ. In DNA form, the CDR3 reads TGCGCCAGCAGCTTGGCCGGGACAGGGGGCGTAGAGACCCAGTACTTC. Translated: CASSLAGTGGVETQYF.

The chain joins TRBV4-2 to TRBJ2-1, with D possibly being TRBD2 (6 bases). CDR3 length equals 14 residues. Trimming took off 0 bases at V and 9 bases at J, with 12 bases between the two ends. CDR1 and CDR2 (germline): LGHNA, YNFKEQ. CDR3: CASSQDGGSLEQFF. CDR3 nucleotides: TGTGCCAGCAGCCAAGATGGGGGGAGCCTTGAGCAGTTCTTC.

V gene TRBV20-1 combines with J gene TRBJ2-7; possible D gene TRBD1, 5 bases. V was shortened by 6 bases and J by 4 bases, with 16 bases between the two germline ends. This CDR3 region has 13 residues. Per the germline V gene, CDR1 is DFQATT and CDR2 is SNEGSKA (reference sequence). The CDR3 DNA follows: TGCAGTGCCCTGTCCAGGGTGACGTACGAGCAGTACTTC. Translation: CSALSRVTYEQYF.

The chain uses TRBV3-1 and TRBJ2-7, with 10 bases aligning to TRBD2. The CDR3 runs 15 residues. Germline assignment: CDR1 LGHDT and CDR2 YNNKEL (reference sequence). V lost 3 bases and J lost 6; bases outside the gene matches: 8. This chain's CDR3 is CASSHTSSGGSEQYF. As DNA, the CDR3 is TGTGCCAGCAGCCACACTTCTAGCGGGGGAAGCGAGCAGTACTTC.

In nucleotides, the CDR3 is TGTGCCAGCAGTAACTGGGGGGGCAGCTACAATGAGCAGTTCTTC. Translation gives CASSNWGGSYNEQFF. V usage is TRBV11-2 and J usage is TRBJ2-1; D perhaps matches TRBD2 (7 bases). The CDR3 loop spans 15 amino acids. CDR1 is SGHAT, CDR2 FQNNGV, per germline. Trimming cost V 6 bases and J 3 bases, with 15 bases left between them. Together with reference TRBV11-2 and TRBJ2-1, the CDR3 gives the full variable domain: EAGVAQSPRYKIIEKRQSVAFWCNPISGHATLYWYQQILGQGPKLLIQFQNNGVVDDSQLPKDRFSAERLKGVDSTLKIQPAKLEDSAVYLCASSNWGGSYNEQFFGPGTRLTVL.

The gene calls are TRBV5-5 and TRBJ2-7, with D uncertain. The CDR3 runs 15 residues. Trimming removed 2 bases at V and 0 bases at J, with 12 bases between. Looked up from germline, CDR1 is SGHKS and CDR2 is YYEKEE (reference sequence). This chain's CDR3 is CASSFNPQHSYEQYF. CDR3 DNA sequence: TGTGCCAGCAGCTTTAACCCTCAACACTCCTACGAGCAGTACTTC.

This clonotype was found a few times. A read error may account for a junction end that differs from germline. This chain's CDR3 is CAGSFMRFAYEQYF. CDR3 DNA: TGTGCCGGCAGTTTTATGCGGTTCGCCTACGAGCAGTACTTC. This chain links TRBV27 with TRBJ2-7; D is unresolved. Germline V gene sequence: CDR1 MNHEY, CDR2 SMNVEV (reference sequence). This CDR3 spans 14 amino acids.

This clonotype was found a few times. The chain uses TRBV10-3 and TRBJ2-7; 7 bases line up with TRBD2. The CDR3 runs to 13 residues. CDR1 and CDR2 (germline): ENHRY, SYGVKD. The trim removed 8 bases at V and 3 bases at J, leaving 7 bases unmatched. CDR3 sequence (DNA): TGTGCCATCGGGGAGGGCAGAAACTACGAGCAGTACTTC. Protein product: CAIGEGRNYEQYF.

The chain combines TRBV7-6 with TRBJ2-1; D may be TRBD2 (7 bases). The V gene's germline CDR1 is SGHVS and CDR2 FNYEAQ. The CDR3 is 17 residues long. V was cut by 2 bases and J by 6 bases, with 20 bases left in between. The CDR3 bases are TGTGCCAGCAGCTTATTGGCGGGGGCCCATTTAGCCAATGAGCAGTTCTTC. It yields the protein CASSLLAGAHLANEQFF.

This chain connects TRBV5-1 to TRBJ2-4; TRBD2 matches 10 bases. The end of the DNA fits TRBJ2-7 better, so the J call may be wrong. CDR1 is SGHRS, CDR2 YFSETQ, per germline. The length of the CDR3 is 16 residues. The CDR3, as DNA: TGCGCCAGCAGCTTGGTTCCGACTAGCGGGCGGTACGAGCAGTACTTC. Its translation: CASSLVPTSGRYEQYF.

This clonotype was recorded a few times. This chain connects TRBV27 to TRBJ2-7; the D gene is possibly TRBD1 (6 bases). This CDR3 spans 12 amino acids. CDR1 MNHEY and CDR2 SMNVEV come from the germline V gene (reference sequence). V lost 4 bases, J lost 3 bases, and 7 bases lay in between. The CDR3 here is CASSWDNYEQYF. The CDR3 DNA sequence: TGTGCCAGCAGTTGGGACAACTACGAGCAGTACTTC.

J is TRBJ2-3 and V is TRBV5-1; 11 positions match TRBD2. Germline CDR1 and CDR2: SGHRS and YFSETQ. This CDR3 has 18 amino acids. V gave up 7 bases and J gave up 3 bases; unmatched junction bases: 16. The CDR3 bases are TGCGCCAGCCACAAACCCAGACTAGCGGGGATTCGAACAGATACGCAGTATTTT. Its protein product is CASHKPRLAGIRTDTQYF.

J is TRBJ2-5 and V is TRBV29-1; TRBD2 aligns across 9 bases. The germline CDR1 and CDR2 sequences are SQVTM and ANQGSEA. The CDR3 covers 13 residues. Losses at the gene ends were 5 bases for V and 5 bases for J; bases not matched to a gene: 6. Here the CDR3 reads CSVSSGALETQYF. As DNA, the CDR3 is TGCAGCGTTTCTAGCGGGGCCTTGGAGACCCAGTACTTC. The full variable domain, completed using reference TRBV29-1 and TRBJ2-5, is SAVISQKPSRDICQRGTSLTIQCQVDSQVTMMFWYRQQPGQSLTLIATANQGSEATYESGFVIDKFPISRPNLTFSTLTVSNMSPEDSSIYLCSVSSGALETQYFGPGTRLLVL.

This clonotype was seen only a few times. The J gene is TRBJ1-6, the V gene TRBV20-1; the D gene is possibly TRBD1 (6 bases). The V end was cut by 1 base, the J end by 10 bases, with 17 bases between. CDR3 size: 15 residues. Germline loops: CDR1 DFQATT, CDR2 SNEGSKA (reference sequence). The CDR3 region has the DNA TGCAGTGCTAGAGCCCCCCGACAGGATTGGTCACCCCTCCACTTT. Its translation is CSARAPRQDWSPLHF.